This T cell receptor (beta chain) comes out of a study of identical twins. CDR1 is DFQATT and CDR2 is SNEGSKA in the germline V gene (reference sequence). The CDR3 contains 16 residues. Trimming removed 3 bases from V and 2 bases from J, with 20 bases in between. A single record per CDR3 protein comes from TCRdb applying MiXCR to the 5' RACE reads. Here the sample spans fewer than 550,000 distinct CDR3 sequences, roughly an eighth being singletons. This clonotype was seen ten or more times. This same sample was also part of a study on yellow fever vaccine responses in identical twins.

The sequenced material came from CD4+ T cells sorted from blood. This clonotype was obtained from a woman younger than 30 in good health. The chain is built from TRBV20-1 and TRBJ2-7; D perhaps matches TRBD2 (6 bases). In DNA, the CDR3 is TGCAGTGCTAGGTCGAAGGGAGCAGGGACTCCCTACGAGCAGTACTTC. It yields the protein CSARSKGAGTPYEQYF.